A selection of T cell receptor beta chains follows, all from one sample in a study of shared clonotypes between healthy human individuals. Profiled with immunoSEQ multiplex PCR; TCRdb holds only in-frame clones, not every one. The top ten clones hold around 1.7% of a sample with roughly 2.1 million clones, roughly 91% of them seen once. The sample comprised naive CD8+ T cells from PBMCs. All receptors come from a man between 18 and 35 years old in good health. Some clones in this sample may be carry-over from other donors' samples. Each CDR3 is given with its conserved first and last residue. A D gene is named only where the DNA matches it firmly. The size of a clone is reported for some rows only, either as once, few or many, or as a class for expanded clones.

V,size,D,J,CDR3,DNA
TRBV19,.,.,TRBJ1-5,CASSIVPGFVQPQHF,TGTGCCAGTAGTATAGTACCAGGGTTCGTTCAGCCCCAGCATTTT
TRBV9,once,TRBD2,TRBJ2-3,CASTPISGREADTQYF,TGTGCCAGCACCCCCATCAGCGGGAGGGAGGCAGATACGCAGTATTTT
TRBV5-4,few,.,TRBJ1-1,CASSWDNMNTEAFF,TGTGCCAGCAGCTGGGACAACATGAACACTGAAGCTTTCTTT
TRBV14,.,.,TRBJ2-2,CASSVRANTGELFF,TGTGCCAGCAGCGTTCGGGCTAACACCGGGGAGCTGTTTTTT
TRBV14,.,.,TRBJ1-5,CASSQDGGGGSNQPQHF,TGTGCCAGCAGCCAGGACGGGGGGGGAGGTAGCAATCAGCCCCAGCATTTT
TRBV7-9,.,.,TRBJ2-1,CASSLGSGVDNEQFF,TGTGCCAGCAGCTTAGGATCCGGCGTAGACAATGAGCAGTTCTTC
TRBV28,once,.,TRBJ1-4,CASSPTGRVGTNEKLFF,TGTGCCAGCAGTCCTACAGGGCGGGTAGGGACTAATGAAAAACTGTTTTTT
TRBV4-1,.,.,TRBJ2-1,CASSLGEGSSYNEQFF,TGCGCCAGCAGCCTCGGAGAGGGGAGCTCCTACAATGAGCAGTTCTTC
TRBV5-6,few,.,TRBJ1-5,CASSSAVEGYQPQHF,TGTGCCAGCAGCTCCGCCGTAGAGGGGTATCAGCCCCAGCATTTT
TRBV11-2,.,TRBD1,TRBJ2-7,CASSFGTGGTYEQYF,TGTGCCAGCAGCTTCGGGACAGGGGGGACCTACGAGCAGTACTTC
TRBV7-2,.,.,TRBJ2-5,CASTPYLKETQYF,TGTGCCAGCACCCCTTACCTCAAGGAGACCCAGTACTTC
TRBV14,.,.,TRBJ1-5,CASSQYGNQPQHF,TGTGCCAGCAGCCAATATGGAAATCAGCCCCAGCATTTT
TRBV7-6,few,.,TRBJ1-5,CASSLGQGQPQHF,TGTGCCAGCAGCCTCGGTCAAGGTCAGCCCCAGCATTTT
TRBV10-3,once,.,TRBJ2-2,CAIRRGIIGRPPNTGELFF,TGTGCCATCAGGAGGGGGATCATAGGGAGACCTCCGAACACCGGGGAGCTGTTTTTT
TRBV2,.,TRBD1,TRBJ2-7,CASRGTEVTVYEQYF,TGTGCCAGCAGGGGGACAGAGGTTACGGTCTACGAGCAGTACTTC
TRBV27,.,TRBD2,TRBJ2-1,CASSLPGLAGGPHEQFF,TGTGCCAGCAGTCTCCCGGGACTAGCGGGAGGGCCACATGAGCAGTTCTTC
TRBV7-6,.,TRBD1,TRBJ2-5,CASSKQGQETQYF,TGTGCCAGCAGCAAACAGGGGCAGGAGACCCAGTACTTC
TRBV19,.,.,TRBJ1-1,CASSSPRPRVNTEAFF,TGTGCCAGTAGTTCGCCCCGGCCGAGGGTGAACACTGAAGCTTTCTTT
TRBV7-6,.,TRBD2,TRBJ2-2,CASSLDGARGRNVGELFF,TGTGCCAGCAGCTTAGATGGGGCTCGCGGGAGGAATGTCGGGGAGCTGTTTTTT
TRBV7-6,.,TRBD2,TRBJ2-5,CASSLWREGREETQYF,TGTGCCAGCAGCTTATGGCGGGAGGGCCGGGAGGAGACCCAGTACTTC
TRBV6-5,.,.,TRBJ2-1,CASRYLSGGPDNEQFF,TGTGCCAGCAGGTACCTAAGTGGAGGGCCTGACAATGAGCAGTTCTTC
TRBV4-3,.,.,TRBJ1-2,CASSSRGARGTNYGYTF,TGCGCCAGCTCATCCCGGGGGGCCAGGGGAACGAACTATGGCTACACCTTC
TRBV6-1,.,.,TRBJ2-7,CASSDPPGRTSYEQYF,TGTGCCAGCAGTGACCCCCCTGGACGGACCTCCTACGAGCAGTACTTC
TRBV10-3,.,TRBD1,TRBJ1-3,CAILVEDRGNTIYF,TGTGCCATCCTTGTGGAGGACAGGGGAAACACCATATATTTT